The 11 T cell receptor beta chains given below trace back to one sample, sequenced in a study of post-analysis software for immune sequencing data. The study's findings and limits: Roughly 5 TRBV segments (TRBV5-6, TRBV5-1 and TRBV20-1 among them) occurred more frequently in patients than in controls.

Which antigens these TCRs recognize remains unknown. Unique molecular identifiers were carried by the TCR beta cDNA libraries. MiXCR, applied by TCRdb to the PCR reads, yields one record per CDR3 protein. The sample lists fewer than 600,000 distinct CDR3 sequences, over 35% occurring once. Sequencing was done on a sample of blood. The receptor set was obtained from a girl under 18 with multiple sclerosis.

This clonotype was detected a few times. CDR3 in DNA: TGCAGTGCTAGAGATCAGACCCAGCAGCCCGCCTACGAGCAGTACTTC. This gives the protein CSARDQTQQPAYEQYF. The chain recombines TRBV20-1 with TRBJ2-7; unclear D gene. Per germline, CDR1 DFQATT and CDR2 SNEGSKA (reference sequence). The CDR3 has 16 residues. V lost 0 bases and J 2 bases, leaving 17 bases between the germline ends.

This chain uses TRBV25-1 with TRBJ2-6; unclear D gene. Germline V gene data show CDR1 as MGHDK and CDR2 as SYGVNS. Trimming cost V 4 bases and J 1 base, with 8 bases left between them. The CDR3 is 15 amino acids. CDR3 DNA: TGTGCCAGCAGTGGTACCCCGTCTGGGGCCAACGTCCTGACTTTC. Its translation: CASSGTPSGANVLTF.

V is TRBV7-3 and J is TRBJ2-2, with D hard to call. CDR3 length: 13 residues. Germline CDR1 and CDR2: SGHTA and FQGTGA. V lost 2 bases and J lost 6, with 7 bases in between. CDR3 amino acids: CASSLELAGELFF. CDR3 in DNA: TGTGCCAGCAGCTTAGAGTTGGCCGGGGAGCTGTTTTTT.

The J gene is TRBJ2-3, the V gene TRBV24-1; D not certain. Germline V CDR1 and CDR2: KGHDR, SFDVKD. With 2 bases removed from V and 0 bases from J, the gap between germline ends came to 5 bases. CDR3 size: 14 residues. CDR3: CATSDWRSTDTQYF. The CDR3 coding sequence is TGTGCCACCAGTGATTGGAGAAGCACAGATACGCAGTATTTT.

The chain is built from TRBV5-1 and TRBJ1-1; 7 bases fit TRBD1. Germline lookup yields CDR1 SGHRS and CDR2 YFSETQ. The CDR3 contains 13 residues. V dropped 6 bases and J dropped 5; count of bases not matched to a gene: 7. The DNA for the CDR3 is TGCGCCAGCAAACAGGGGCTGGGGACTGAAGCTTTCTTT. It encodes CASKQGLGTEAFF.

The genes are TRBV29-1 and TRBJ2-7; 10 bases match TRBD2. With 2 bases clipped from V and 7 bases from J, the junction kept 8 bases outside the gene matches. Germline values: CDR1 SQVTM, CDR2 ANQGSEA. This CDR3 has 14 residues. The CDR3 sequence is CSVESGRVPNEQYF. CDR3 bases: TGCAGCGTTGAAAGCGGGAGGGTCCCCAATGAGCAGTACTTC.

The chain employs TRBV9 and TRBJ2-4; D is perhaps TRBD1 (7 bases). Germline V CDR1 and CDR2: SGDLS, YYNGEE. The CDR3 runs 16 residues. Trimming took 0 bases from V and 1 from J, leaving 11 bases between them. The CDR3 DNA sequence: TGTGCCAGCAGCGTAGCAGGGGGGCTGGCCAAAAACATTCAGTACTTC. It encodes CASSVAGGLAKNIQYF.

This chain joins TRBV14 and TRBJ1-1; D is unresolved. CDR3 size: 12 residues. V was cut by 1 base and J by 5 bases, with 5 bases left in between. The V gene's germline CDR1 is SGHDN and CDR2 FVKESK. In DNA form, the CDR3 reads TGTGCCAGCAGCCAAGGACGAACTGAAGCTTTCTTT. It codes for CASSQGRTEAFF.

V is TRBV10-3 and J is TRBJ2-7; the match to TRBD2 covers 13 bases. CDR3 length: 15 residues. After removal of 5 bases from V and 4 bases from J, the junction contained 5 bases not matched to a gene. Germline assignment: CDR1 ENHRY and CDR2 SYGVKD. The CDR3 is CAISQRTSGSYEQYF. The CDR3 DNA reads as TGTGCCATCAGTCAACGGACTAGCGGGAGTTACGAGCAGTACTTC.

The chain uses TRBV20-1 and TRBJ2-5, with D unresolved. The ends were cut back, 5 bases at V and 3 bases at J, with 13 bases in the middle. The CDR3 extends over 13 amino acids. Germline CDR1 is DFQATT and CDR2 is SNEGSKA (reference sequence). The CDR3 nucleotides read TGCAGTGCTTGGGGTCCCGGCGAAGAGACCCAGTACTTC. Protein: CSAWGPGEETQYF.

CDR3 sequence: CASSPIQGWGTEAFF. CDR3 nucleotide sequence: TGTGCCAGCAGCCCAATACAGGGTTGGGGTACTGAAGCTTTCTTT. The chain is built from TRBV3-1 and TRBJ1-1; the D gene is possibly TRBD1 (6 bases). This CDR3 has 15 residues. Germline CDR1 LGHDT, CDR2 YNNKEL (reference sequence). Trimming stripped 4 bases from V and 5 bases from J, with 17 bases between.